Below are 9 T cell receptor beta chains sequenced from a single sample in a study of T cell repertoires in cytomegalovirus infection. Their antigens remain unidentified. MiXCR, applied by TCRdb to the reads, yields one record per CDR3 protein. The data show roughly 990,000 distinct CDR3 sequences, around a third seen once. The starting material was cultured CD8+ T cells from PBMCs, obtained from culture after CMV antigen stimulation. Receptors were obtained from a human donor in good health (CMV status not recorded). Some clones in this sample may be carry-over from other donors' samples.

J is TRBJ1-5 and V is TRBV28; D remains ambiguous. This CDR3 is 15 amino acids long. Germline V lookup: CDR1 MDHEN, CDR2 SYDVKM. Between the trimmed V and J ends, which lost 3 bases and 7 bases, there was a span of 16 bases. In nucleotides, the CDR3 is TGTGCCAGCAGTTTTCCAGAACAAATTGCGCAGCCCCAGCATTTT. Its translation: CASSFPEQIAQPQHF.

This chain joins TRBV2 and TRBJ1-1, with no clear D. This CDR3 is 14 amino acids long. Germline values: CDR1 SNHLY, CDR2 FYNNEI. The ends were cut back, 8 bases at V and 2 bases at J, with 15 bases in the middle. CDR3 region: CASPLSPPNTEAFF. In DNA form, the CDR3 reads TGTGCCAGCCCTCTTTCTCCGCCCAACACTGAAGCTTTCTTT.

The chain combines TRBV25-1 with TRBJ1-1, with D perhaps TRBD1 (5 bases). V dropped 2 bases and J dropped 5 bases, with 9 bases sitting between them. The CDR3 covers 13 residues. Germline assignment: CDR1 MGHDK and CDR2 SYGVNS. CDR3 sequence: CASSETGRTEAFF. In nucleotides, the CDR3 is TGTGCCAGCAGTGAAACGGGGCGGACTGAAGCTTTCTTT.

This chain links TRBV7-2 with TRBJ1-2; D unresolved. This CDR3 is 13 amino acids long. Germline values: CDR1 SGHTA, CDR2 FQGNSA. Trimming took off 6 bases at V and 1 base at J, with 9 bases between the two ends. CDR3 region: CASSLQLNYGYTF. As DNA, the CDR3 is TGTGCCAGCAGTCTACAGCTTAACTATGGCTACACCTTC.

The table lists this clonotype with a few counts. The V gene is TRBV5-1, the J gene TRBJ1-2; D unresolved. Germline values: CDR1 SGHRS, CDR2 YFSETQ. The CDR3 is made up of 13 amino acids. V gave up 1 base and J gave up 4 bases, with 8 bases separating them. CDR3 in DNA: TGCGCCAGCAGCTTGACAGAGACCTATGGCTACACCTTC. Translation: CASSLTETYGYTF.

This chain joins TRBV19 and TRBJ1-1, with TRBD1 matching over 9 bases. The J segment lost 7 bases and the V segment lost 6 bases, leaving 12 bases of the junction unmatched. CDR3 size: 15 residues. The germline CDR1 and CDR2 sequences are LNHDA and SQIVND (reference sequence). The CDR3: CASRRLRDRDNEAFF. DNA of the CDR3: TGTGCCAGTAGACGCCTCCGGGACAGGGATAATGAAGCTTTCTTT.

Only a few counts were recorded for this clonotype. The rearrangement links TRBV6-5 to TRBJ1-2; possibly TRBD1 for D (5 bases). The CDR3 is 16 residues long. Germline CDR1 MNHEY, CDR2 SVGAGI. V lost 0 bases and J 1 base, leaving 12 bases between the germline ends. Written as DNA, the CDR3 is TGTGCCAGCAGTTACTCCAGGGCAGGATATAACTATGGCTACACCTTC. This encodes CASSYSRAGYNYGYTF.

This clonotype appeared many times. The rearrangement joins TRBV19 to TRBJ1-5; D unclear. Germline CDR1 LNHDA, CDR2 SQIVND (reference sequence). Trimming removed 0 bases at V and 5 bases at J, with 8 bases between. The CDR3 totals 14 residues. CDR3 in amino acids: CASSIEIADQPQHF. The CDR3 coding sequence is TGTGCCAGTAGTATAGAGATAGCCGATCAGCCCCAGCATTTT.

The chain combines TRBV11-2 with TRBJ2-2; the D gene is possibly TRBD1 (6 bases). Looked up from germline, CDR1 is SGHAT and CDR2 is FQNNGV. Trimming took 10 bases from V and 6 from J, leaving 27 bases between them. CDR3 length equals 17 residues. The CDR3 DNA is TGTGCCACACCGAGGAGAGTGACAGGTCGGGTGTCCGGGGAGCTGTTTTTT. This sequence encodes CATPRRVTGRVSGELFF.